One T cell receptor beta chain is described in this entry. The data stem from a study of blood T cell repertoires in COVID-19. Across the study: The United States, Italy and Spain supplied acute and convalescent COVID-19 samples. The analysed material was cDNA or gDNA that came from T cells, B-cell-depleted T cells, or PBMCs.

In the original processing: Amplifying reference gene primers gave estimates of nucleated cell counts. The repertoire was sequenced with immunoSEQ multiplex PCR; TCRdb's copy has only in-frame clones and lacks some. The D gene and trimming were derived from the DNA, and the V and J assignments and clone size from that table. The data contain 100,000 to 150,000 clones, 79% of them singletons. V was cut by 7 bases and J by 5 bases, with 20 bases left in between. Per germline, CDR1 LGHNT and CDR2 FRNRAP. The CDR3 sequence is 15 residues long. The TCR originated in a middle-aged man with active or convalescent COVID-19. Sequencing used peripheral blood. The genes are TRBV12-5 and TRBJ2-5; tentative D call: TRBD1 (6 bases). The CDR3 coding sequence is TGTGCTAGTGTTTGGGGGCGGTCCCCATGGGAGACCCAGTACTTC. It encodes CASVWGRSPWETQYF.